Only a few counts were recorded for the clone carrying this T cell receptor beta chain. Antigen unknown. These data are taken from a study of metastatic and nonmetastatic thyroid tumors. Study-wide context: Across peripheral blood and tumor or nodule tissue samples taken from malignant and benign thyroid patients, the repertoires were compared with one another. Study results and caveats: Malignant thyroid tumors reportedly exceeded benign nodules significantly in TCR beta diversity, with the difference appearing in blood and tumor.

Patients had received no treatment of any kind before thyroid surgery. This CDR3 is built from 14 residues. Trimming took 3 bases from V and 1 from J, leaving 10 bases between them. Germline CDR1 and CDR2: SGHNT and YYREEE (reference sequence). Per the original methods: Across clinicopathological groups, CDR3 differences served as the basis for building a distant-metastasis classifier for papillary thyroid cancer. TCRdb re-analyzed the PCR reads through MiXCR. Here the V and J calls rest on TCRdb's processing, not on the authors' analysis. The data contain around 45,000 clones, 3% to 3.5% of them seen just once; the ten biggest clones take up approximately 9.8%.

The sample was blood. The receptor's source is a female donor with papillary thyroid cancer or a benign thyroid nodule (not recorded which). Some clones in this sample may be carry-over from other donors' samples. The V gene is TRBV5-4, the J gene TRBJ1-1; maybe TRBD1 (5 bases). The CDR3 is CASSSHDRNTEAFF. The CDR3 nucleotides are TGTGCCAGCAGCTCACACGACAGGAACACTGAAGCTTTCTTT.